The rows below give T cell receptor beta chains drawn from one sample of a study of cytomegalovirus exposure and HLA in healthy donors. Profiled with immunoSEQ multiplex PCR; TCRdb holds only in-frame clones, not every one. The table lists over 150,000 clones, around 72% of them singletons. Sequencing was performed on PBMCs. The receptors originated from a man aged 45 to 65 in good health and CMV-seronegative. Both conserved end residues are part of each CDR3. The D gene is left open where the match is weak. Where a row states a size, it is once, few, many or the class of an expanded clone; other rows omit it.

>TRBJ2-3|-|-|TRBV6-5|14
TGTGCCAGCAGGGCGGGGAGTCACACAGATACGCAGTATTTT
CASRAGSHTDTQYF
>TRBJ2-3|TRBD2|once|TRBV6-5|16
TGTGCCAGCAGTTCCCATCTAGCGGGCGGCACAGATACGCAGTATTTT
CASSSHLAGGTDTQYF
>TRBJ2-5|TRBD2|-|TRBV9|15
TGTGCCAGCAGCGTACGGGCAACTAGCGGGGAGACCCAGTACTTC
CASSVRATSGETQYF
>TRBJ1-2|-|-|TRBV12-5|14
TGTGCTAGTGACGGAGGCCGCGGGAGGGATGGCTACACCTTC
CASDGGRGRDGYTF
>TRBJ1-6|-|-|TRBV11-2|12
TGTGCCAGCAGCCGCGGCTCTTCGACCCTCCACTTT
CASSRGSSTLHF
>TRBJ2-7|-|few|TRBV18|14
TGTGCCAGCTCAATTTTCGAGGGATCCTACGAGCAGTACTTC
CASSIFEGSYEQYF
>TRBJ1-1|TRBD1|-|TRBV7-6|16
TGTGCCAGCAGCTTTTTTCAGGGGGATTTAGGAACTGAAGCTTTCTTT
CASSFFQGDLGTEAFF
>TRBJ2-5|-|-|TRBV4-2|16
TGTGCCAGCAGCCAAGACCTTGGACAACTCCAAGAGACCCAGTACTTC
CASSQDLGQLQETQYF
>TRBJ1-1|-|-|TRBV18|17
TGTGCCAGCTCACCACAACAACTGAAGGAGGTGAACACTGAAGCTTTCTTT
CASSPQQLKEVNTEAFF
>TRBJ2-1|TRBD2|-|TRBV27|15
TGTGCCAGCAATCGTAGCGGGGGGAGTCACAATGAGCAGTTCTTC
CASNRSGGSHNEQFF
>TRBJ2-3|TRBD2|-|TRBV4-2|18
TGTGCCAGCAGCCAAGTCTGGTCTAGCGGGGGGGCGGGAGATACGCAGTATTTT
CASSQVWSSGGAGDTQYF
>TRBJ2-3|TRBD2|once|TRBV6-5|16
TGTGCCAGCAGTTACATTCTAGCGGGGGAGAGAACTACGCAGTATTTT
CASSYILAGERTTQYF
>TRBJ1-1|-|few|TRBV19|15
TGTGCCAGTAGTTCCCCGGGGTCAATGAACACTGAAGCTTTCTTT
CASSSPGSMNTEAFF
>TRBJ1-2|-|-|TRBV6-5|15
TGTGCCAGCAGTTCCCTTGACTACGGGCACTATGGCTACACCTTC
CASSSLDYGHYGYTF
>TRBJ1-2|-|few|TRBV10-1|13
TGCGCCAGCAGTGTGACAGGCCTCTATGGCTACACCTTC
CASSVTGLYGYTF
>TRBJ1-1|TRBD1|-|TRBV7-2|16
TGTGCCAGCAGCTTGGGAAGGGGGACAGGACGCCCTGAAGCTTTCTTT
CASSLGRGTGRPEAFF
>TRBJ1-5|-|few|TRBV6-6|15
TGTGCCAGCAGTCTCAGGGCGGTAAACAATCAGCCCCAGCATTTT
CASSLRAVNNQPQHF
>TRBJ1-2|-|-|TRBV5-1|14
TGCGCCAGCAGCCAAATCCTAGAAGGTGGTGGCTACACCTTC
CASSQILEGGGYTF
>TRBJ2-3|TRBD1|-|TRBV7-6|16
TGTGCCAGCAGCTTAGATCCAGGGGGCGGTACAGATACGCAGTATTTT
CASSLDPGGGTDTQYF
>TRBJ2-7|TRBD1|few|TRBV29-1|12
TGCAGCGTTCGGACAGGGGCCTACGAGCAGTACTTC
CSVRTGAYEQYF
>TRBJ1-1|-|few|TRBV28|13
TGTGCCAGTAATACAGGGATGAACACTGAAGCTTTCTTT
CASNTGMNTEAFF
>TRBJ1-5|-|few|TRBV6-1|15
TGTGCCAGCATTTTAGCTAGGGGGTGGGGTCAGCCCCAGCATTTT
CASILARGWGQPQHF
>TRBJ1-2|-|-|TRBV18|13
TGTGCCAGCTCACCGGCAGGAATCGGTGGCTACACCTTC
CASSPAGIGGYTF
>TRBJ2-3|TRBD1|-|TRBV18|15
TGTGCCAGCTCACCCCGGACAGGGGGCACAGATACGCAGTATTTT
CASSPRTGGTDTQYF
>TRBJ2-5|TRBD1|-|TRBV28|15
TGTGCCAGCAGTTCAGGCGGGACAGGGGGAGAGACCCAGTACTTC
CASSSGGTGGETQYF
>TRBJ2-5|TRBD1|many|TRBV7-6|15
TGTGCCAGCAGCTTAACCCCTGGGACAGGGGGTACCCAGTACTTC
CASSLTPGTGGTQYF
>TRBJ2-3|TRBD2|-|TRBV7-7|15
TGTGCTAGCAGTCTCTTAGCGGGGGGGCAAGGTACGCAGTATTTT
CASSLLAGGQGTQYF
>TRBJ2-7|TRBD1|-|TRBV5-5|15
TGTGCCAGCAGCTTACCCGGGACAGGGACCTACGAGCAGTACTTC
CASSLPGTGTYEQYF
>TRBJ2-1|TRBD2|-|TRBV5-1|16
TGCGCCAGCAGCGGGGGACTACTGAGCTCCTACAATGAGCAGTTCTTC
CASSGGLLSSYNEQFF
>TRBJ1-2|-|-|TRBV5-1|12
TGCGCCAGCAGCGAATTGAGGGCCGGCTACACCTTC
CASSELRAGYTF
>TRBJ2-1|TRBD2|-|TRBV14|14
TGTGCCAGCCACGGACTAGCCGACGACAATGAGCAGTTCTTC
CASHGLADDNEQFF
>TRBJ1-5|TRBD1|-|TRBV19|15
TGTGCCAGTAGTTGGGACAGGTATAGCAATCAGCCCCAGCATTTT
CASSWDRYSNQPQHF
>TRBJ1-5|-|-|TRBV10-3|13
TGTGCCTCCGGGTTTTCGGGCAATCAGCCCCAGCATTTT
CASGFSGNQPQHF
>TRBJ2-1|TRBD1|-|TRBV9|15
TGTGCCAGCAGCGTTGGACAGGATTCCTACAATGAGCAGTTCTTC
CASSVGQDSYNEQFF
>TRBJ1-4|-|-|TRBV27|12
TGTGCCAGCAGCCCTCCAGGGGAAAAACTGTTTTTT
CASSPPGEKLFF
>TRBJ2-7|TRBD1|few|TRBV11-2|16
TGTGCCAGCAGCTCAGTAACGGGACAGGGGGCTTTCGAGCAGTACTTC
CASSSVTGQGAFEQYF
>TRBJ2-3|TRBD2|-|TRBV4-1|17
TGCGCCAGCAGCCAAGATCGGGGGGACCGGCACACAGATACGCAGTATTTT
CASSQDRGDRHTDTQYF
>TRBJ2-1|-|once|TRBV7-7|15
TGTGCCAGCAGCCTCGGTTCAGGCTCCTACAATGAGCAGTTCTTC
CASSLGSGSYNEQFF
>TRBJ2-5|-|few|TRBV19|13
TGTGCCAGTAGGGCGGCAGGAGGAGAGACCCAGTACTTC
CASRAAGGETQYF
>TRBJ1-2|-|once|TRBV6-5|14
TGTGCCAGCAGTCCGTCTAGAGGGTTCTATGGCTACACCTTC
CASSPSRGFYGYTF
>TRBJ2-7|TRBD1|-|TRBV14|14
TGTGCCAGCAGCCAAGATTCCGACAGGGACGAGCAGTACTTC
CASSQDSDRDEQYF
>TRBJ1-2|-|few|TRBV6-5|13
TGTGCCAGCAGTCCACAGGTGCCCTATGGCTACACCTTC
CASSPQVPYGYTF